This T cell receptor (beta chain) was observed in a study of cytomegalovirus exposure and HLA in healthy donors. The PCR made use of 60 Vbeta and 13 Jbeta primers. Produced via immunoSEQ multiplex PCR; TCRdb's table is partial and in-frame only. In the table there are 75,000 to 100,000 clones, approximately 7.6% of which are singletons. CDR3 length: 15 residues. The V gene's germline CDR1 is MNHNS and CDR2 SASEGT. V lost 1 base, J lost 7 bases, and 14 bases lay in between. The receptor comes from a man aged 50 to 60 in good health and CMV-seronegative. V gene TRBV6-1 combines with J gene TRBJ1-5, with D possibly matching TRBD1 (6 bases). Sequencing was done on a sample of PBMCs. The CDR3 coding sequence is TGTGCCAGCAGTGAAGGGGGGCAGGGTGGGCAGCCCCAGCATTTT. As protein: CASSEGGQGGQPQHF.